Sequencing of this T cell receptor beta chain was carried out in a study of vaccination effects on CD4 cells after COVID-19. Study context: After the second dose, samples were taken at median day 72. Findings of the study overall: Clones arising from infection and from vaccination showed marked clonal contraction late after vaccination.

In the ViraFEST assay, antigen-specific CD4+ clonotypes were identified by expansion after peptide-pool stimulation. Scientists isolated CD4+ T cells after an approximately 11-day culture period ended. Participants completed two doses of the BNT162b2 or mRNA-1273 vaccine. CDR3 length: 14 amino acids. V was shortened by 6 bases and J by 0 bases, with 12 bases between the two germline ends. Germline V gives CDR1 SGHRS, CDR2 YFSETQ. Points on this clone: The antigen remains unidentified.

The assay was immunoSEQ multiplex PCR, and TCRdb's table has in-frame clones only and misses some. This sample yields around 59,000 clones, of which around 82% are seen a single time; roughly 2% belongs to the top ten. This clonotype was sampled from a human donor who received a COVID-19 vaccine. The source was CD4+ T cells from PBMCs cultured with HCoV-OC43 spike peptides, collected after COVID-19 vaccination. Subset noted: HCoV-OC43 spike overlapping peptide pool stimulation. The chain uses TRBV5-1 and TRBJ2-5, with TRBD1 as a possible D gene (6 bases). The CDR3 sequence is CASTPGVYQETQYF. CDR3 sequence (DNA): TGCGCCAGCACCCCAGGGGTGTACCAAGAGACCCAGTACTTC.